This T cell receptor beta chain comes out of a study of OX40 agonist ivuxolimab in advanced cancers. The length of the CDR3 is 14 residues. Per germline, CDR1 SGHDT and CDR2 YYEEEE. With 0 bases clipped from V and 5 bases from J, the junction kept 4 bases outside the gene matches. Clones were sequenced by immunoSEQ multiplex PCR, and TCRdb holds only the in-frame ones, with some missing. The data show 50,000 to 65,000 clones, with approximately 90% seen just once and 7.5% to 9.5% held by the top ten. The TCR was taken from an adult with an advanced solid tumor such as melanoma, head and neck, liver or kidney cancer. The V gene is TRBV5-6, the J gene TRBJ2-7, with 8 bases identical to TRBD2. The specimen was CD4+ or CD8+ T cells sorted from blood, collected in a trial of the OX40 agonist ivuxolimab. The CDR3 DNA follows: TGTGCCAGCAGCTTGGCGGGAGGGCCAGACGAGCAGTACTTC. Encoded protein: CASSLAGGPDEQYF.